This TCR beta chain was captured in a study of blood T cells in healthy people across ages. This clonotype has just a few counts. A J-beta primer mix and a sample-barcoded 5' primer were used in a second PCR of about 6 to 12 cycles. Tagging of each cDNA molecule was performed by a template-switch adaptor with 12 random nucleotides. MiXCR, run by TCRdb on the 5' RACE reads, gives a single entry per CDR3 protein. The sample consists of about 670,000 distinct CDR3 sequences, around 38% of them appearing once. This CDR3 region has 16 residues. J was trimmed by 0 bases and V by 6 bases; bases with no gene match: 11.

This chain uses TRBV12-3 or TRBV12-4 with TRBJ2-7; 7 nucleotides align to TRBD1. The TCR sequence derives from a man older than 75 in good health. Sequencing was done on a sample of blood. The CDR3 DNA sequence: TGTGCCAGCAGGCCTAACAGGGGCCGGCTCTCCTACGAGCAGTACTTC. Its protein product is CASRPNRGRLSYEQYF.